The sequence of this T cell receptor beta chain was determined in a study of blood T cell repertoires in COVID-19. Looking at the study overall: Whether acute or convalescent, the COVID-19 samples came from the United States, Italy and Spain.

J lost 3 bases, V lost 1 base, and 6 bases had no gene match. Germline CDR1 reads SGHVS; CDR2 reads FNYEAQ. This CDR3 contains 16 residues. The protocol was immunoSEQ multiplex PCR, while the TCRdb copy is restricted to in-frame clones and leaves out a portion. The table includes 200,000 to 250,000 clones, about 85% detected once. In assigning cohorts, the study relied on participant-reported clinical history. The genes are TRBV7-6 and TRBJ1-3, with 7 bases fitting TRBD1. The sequencing sample was made of PBMCs or T cells enriched from blood (not recorded which). The receptor's source is a man aged 25-45 years who had recovered from COVID-19. CDR3 sequence (DNA): TGTGCCAGCAGCTTAGAACGACAGGGAAATGGAAACACCATATATTTT. This sequence encodes CASSLERQGNGNTIYF.